This T cell receptor (beta chain) was found in a study of cytomegalovirus exposure and HLA in healthy donors. 60 Vbeta and 13 Jbeta primers were used in PCR. The method was immunoSEQ multiplex PCR; TCRdb's version includes in-frame clones alone and lacks a portion of them. This table holds approximately 210,000 clones, 85% to 90% found once. With V trimmed by 1 base and J by 8 bases, 1 base remained unmatched. CDR1 and CDR2 from the germline V gene are MNHNS and SASEGT. This CDR3 is 14 amino acids long. This receptor was identified in a woman under 30 in good health and CMV-seronegative. The V call is TRBV6-1, the J call TRBJ1-4; 10 bases line up with TRBD1. The sample taken for sequencing was PBMCs. The CDR3, as DNA: TGTGCCAGCAGTGAAGGGACAGGGGGGGAAAAACTGTTTTTT. This encodes CASSEGTGGEKLFF.